The clone carrying this T cell receptor (beta chain) has a single count. This entry comes from a study of blood T cell repertoires in COVID-19. In the study's own analysis: The assay estimated nucleated cells by amplifying reference gene primers. TCRdb's table, derived via immunoSEQ multiplex PCR, lists solely in-frame clones and lacks some. The V and J calls and the clone size are those of that table, but D and trimming were determined from the DNA. The table has about 150,000 clones, approximately 80% seen once. Germline CDR1 reads MNHEY; CDR2 reads SMNVEV (reference sequence). V dropped 5 bases and J dropped 5; count of bases not matched to a gene: 12. The CDR3 is made up of 17 amino acids.

Input material: peripheral blood. The chain couples TRBV27 to TRBJ1-6; 7 bases fit TRBD1. The receptor's source is a woman of 80 years or more with acute or convalescent COVID-19. The CDR3 DNA is TGTGCCAGCAGTGTAAGGATCGGGACAGCAAATAATTCACCCCTCCACTTT. It codes for CASSVRIGTANNSPLHF.